The rows below give T cell receptor beta chains drawn from one sample of a study of shared clonotypes between healthy human individuals. TCRdb's table, derived via immunoSEQ multiplex PCR, lists solely in-frame clones and lacks some. The sample lists roughly 2.4 million clones; approximately 94% were seen once. The sequencing input was naive CD4+ T cells sorted from blood. The receptor source for this set is a young man in good health. Both conserved end residues are part of each CDR3. Each record gives: J gene, V gene, D gene, clone size, CDR3 protein, CDR3 DNA. The D gene is left open where the match is weak. Clone sizes are given selectively: once, few, many, or a class where the clone is expanded.

J gene: TRBJ2-7
V gene: TRBV5-6
D gene: NA
clone size: NA
CDR3 protein: CASSLNRASYEQYF
CDR3 DNA: TGTGCCAGCAGCCTAAACAGGGCCAGCTACGAGCAGTACTTC

J gene: TRBJ2-2
V gene: TRBV12-5
D gene: TRBD2
clone size: NA
CDR3 protein: CASGLVWPSGRSNTGELFF
CDR3 DNA: TGTGCTAGTGGTTTGGTATGGCCTAGCGGGAGGTCGAACACCGGGGAGCTGTTTTTT

J gene: TRBJ1-2
V gene: TRBV6-1
D gene: NA
clone size: NA
CDR3 protein: CASSEVRAPNYGYTF
CDR3 DNA: TGTGCCAGCAGTGAAGTGCGGGCGCCGAACTATGGCTACACCTTC

J gene: TRBJ2-2
V gene: TRBV6-1
D gene: NA
clone size: NA
CDR3 protein: CASSDRVTGELFF
CDR3 DNA: TGTGCCAGCAGTGACAGGGTCACCGGGGAGCTGTTTTTT

J gene: TRBJ2-2
V gene: TRBV6-1
D gene: NA
clone size: NA
CDR3 protein: CASSERGPWDTGELFF
CDR3 DNA: TGTGCCAGCAGTGAGAGGGGTCCCTGGGACACCGGGGAGCTGTTTTTT

J gene: TRBJ2-7
V gene: TRBV27
D gene: TRBD2
clone size: once
CDR3 protein: CASSLVAGKVYEQYF
CDR3 DNA: TGTGCCAGCAGTTTGGTAGCGGGGAAAGTCTACGAGCAGTACTTC

J gene: TRBJ2-7
V gene: TRBV6-1
D gene: TRBD1
clone size: NA
CDR3 protein: CASSEQPGQGYEQYF
CDR3 DNA: TGTGCCAGCAGTGAACAACCGGGACAGGGGTACGAGCAGTACTTC

J gene: TRBJ2-2
V gene: TRBV11-2
D gene: NA
clone size: NA
CDR3 protein: CASSLGRSTGELFF
CDR3 DNA: TGTGCCAGCAGCTTAGGGAGAAGCACCGGGGAGCTGTTTTTT

J gene: TRBJ1-1
V gene: TRBV28
D gene: NA
clone size: NA
CDR3 protein: CASSLIHDTEAFF
CDR3 DNA: TGTGCCAGCAGTTTAATCCACGATACTGAAGCTTTCTTT

J gene: TRBJ1-5
V gene: TRBV2
D gene: TRBD1
clone size: NA
CDR3 protein: CASSDRRQGSYF
CDR3 DNA: TGTGCCAGCAGTGATAGGCGACAGGGGAGTTATTTT

J gene: TRBJ2-7
V gene: TRBV7-2
D gene: TRBD1
clone size: NA
CDR3 protein: CASSPQDRAYEQYF
CDR3 DNA: TGTGCCAGCAGCCCCCAGGACAGGGCCTACGAGCAGTACTTC

J gene: TRBJ1-1
V gene: TRBV6-6
D gene: TRBD1
clone size: NA
CDR3 protein: CASSRQGRKDTEAFF
CDR3 DNA: TGTGCCAGCAGTCGACAGGGGAGGAAGGACACTGAAGCTTTCTTT

J gene: TRBJ2-7
V gene: TRBV6-6
D gene: TRBD1
clone size: NA
CDR3 protein: CASSYGQGASYEQYF
CDR3 DNA: TGTGCCAGCAGTTACGGACAGGGGGCTTCCTACGAGCAGTACTTC

J gene: TRBJ1-1
V gene: TRBV19
D gene: NA
clone size: NA
CDR3 protein: CASKEPGRMNTEAFF
CDR3 DNA: TGTGCCAGTAAGGAACCGGGAAGGATGAACACTGAAGCTTTCTTT

J gene: TRBJ2-2
V gene: TRBV7-2
D gene: NA
clone size: NA
CDR3 protein: CASSFSGTGELFF
CDR3 DNA: TGTGCCAGCAGCTTTAGCGGCACCGGGGAGCTGTTTTTT

J gene: TRBJ1-5
V gene: TRBV27
D gene: NA
clone size: NA
CDR3 protein: CASRDGRGLGGNQPQHF
CDR3 DNA: TGTGCCAGCAGAGATGGCCGGGGACTTGGGGGCAATCAGCCCCAGCATTTT

J gene: TRBJ2-3
V gene: TRBV2
D gene: TRBD2
clone size: NA
CDR3 protein: CASRRAGGTDTQYF
CDR3 DNA: TGTGCCAGCAGAAGGGCGGGAGGCACAGATACGCAGTATTTT

J gene: TRBJ2-7
V gene: TRBV7-7
D gene: NA
clone size: NA
CDR3 protein: CASSLGPSRSYEQYF
CDR3 DNA: TGTGCTAGCAGCTTAGGTCCTAGCCGCTCCTACGAGCAGTACTTC

J gene: TRBJ2-5
V gene: TRBV19
D gene: TRBD1
clone size: NA
CDR3 protein: CASSNPGQGGNTQYF
CDR3 DNA: TGTGCCAGTAGTAACCCGGGACAGGGAGGGAATACCCAGTACTTC

J gene: TRBJ2-2
V gene: TRBV5-1
D gene: NA
clone size: NA
CDR3 protein: CASSSGTDTGELFF
CDR3 DNA: TGCGCCAGCAGCTCCGGGACCGACACCGGGGAGCTGTTTTTT

J gene: TRBJ2-3
V gene: TRBV7-6
D gene: NA
clone size: NA
CDR3 protein: CASSSESIGTDTQYF
CDR3 DNA: TGTGCCAGCAGCTCGGAGTCGATCGGGACAGATACGCAGTATTTT

J gene: TRBJ1-1
V gene: TRBV7-8
D gene: NA
clone size: once
CDR3 protein: CASSNRGTEAFF
CDR3 DNA: TGTGCCAGCAGTAACCGGGGGACTGAAGCTTTCTTT

J gene: TRBJ2-1
V gene: TRBV6-5
D gene: NA
clone size: NA
CDR3 protein: CASSPTKGHNEQFF
CDR3 DNA: TGTGCCAGCTCGCCTACCAAAGGCCACAATGAGCAGTTCTTC

J gene: TRBJ2-1
V gene: TRBV2
D gene: TRBD1
clone size: NA
CDR3 protein: CASSERGQGSYNEQFF
CDR3 DNA: TGTGCCAGCAGTGAACGGGGACAGGGCTCGTACAATGAGCAGTTCTTC

J gene: TRBJ2-3
V gene: TRBV10-3
D gene: TRBD2
clone size: NA
CDR3 protein: CAISETGTSITDTQYF
CDR3 DNA: TGTGCCATCAGTGAGACTGGGACTAGTATAACAGATACGCAGTATTTT

J gene: TRBJ2-1
V gene: TRBV7-2
D gene: TRBD1
clone size: NA
CDR3 protein: CASSLVGQGAYNEQFF
CDR3 DNA: TGTGCCAGCAGCTTAGTTGGGCAGGGGGCTTACAATGAGCAGTTCTTC

J gene: TRBJ2-1
V gene: TRBV19
D gene: TRBD2
clone size: NA
CDR3 protein: CATYSLAGGEQFF
CDR3 DNA: TGTGCCACCTACTCTCTAGCGGGAGGCGAGCAGTTCTTC

J gene: TRBJ1-5
V gene: TRBV6-1
D gene: NA
clone size: NA
CDR3 protein: CASSEAGGKDQPQHF
CDR3 DNA: TGTGCCAGCAGTGAGGCCGGGGGTAAAGATCAGCCCCAGCATTTT

J gene: TRBJ1-3
V gene: TRBV2
D gene: NA
clone size: NA
CDR3 protein: CASSDRSGNTIYF
CDR3 DNA: TGTGCCAGCAGTGACCGCTCTGGAAACACCATATATTTT

J gene: TRBJ1-5
V gene: TRBV2
D gene: NA
clone size: NA
CDR3 protein: CASAGQNSNQPQHF
CDR3 DNA: TGTGCCAGCGCAGGACAGAATAGCAATCAGCCCCAGCATTTT

J gene: TRBJ2-4
V gene: TRBV18
D gene: NA
clone size: NA
CDR3 protein: CASSPRVGDGPAKNIQYF
CDR3 DNA: TGTGCCAGCTCTCCAAGGGTTGGGGACGGCCCAGCCAAAAACATTCAGTACTTC

J gene: TRBJ1-1
V gene: TRBV7-2
D gene: TRBD1
clone size: NA
CDR3 protein: CASSFPGQRKGYTEAFF
CDR3 DNA: TGTGCCAGCAGCTTCCCGGGACAGCGGAAAGGGTATACTGAAGCTTTCTTT

J gene: TRBJ2-3
V gene: TRBV7-2
D gene: NA
clone size: NA
CDR3 protein: CASSLRLGGGTDTQYF
CDR3 DNA: TGTGCCAGCAGCCTTAGACTAGGGGGGGGCACAGATACGCAGTATTTT

J gene: TRBJ2-6
V gene: TRBV25-1
D gene: NA
clone size: NA
CDR3 protein: CACAGAGANVLTF
CDR3 DNA: TGTGCCTGTGCAGGGGCTGGGGCCAACGTCCTGACTTTC

J gene: TRBJ2-7
V gene: TRBV30
D gene: NA
clone size: NA
CDR3 protein: CAWSVLLGYEQYF
CDR3 DNA: TGTGCCTGGAGTGTACTGCTAGGCTACGAGCAGTACTTC

J gene: TRBJ1-4
V gene: TRBV4-1
D gene: NA
clone size: NA
CDR3 protein: CASSQERQGTEKLFF
CDR3 DNA: TGCGCCAGCAGCCAAGAGAGGCAGGGCACCGAAAAACTGTTTTTT

J gene: TRBJ1-1
V gene: TRBV5-4
D gene: TRBD1
clone size: NA
CDR3 protein: CASSLAGQGNTEAFF
CDR3 DNA: TGTGCCAGCAGCTTGGCGGGACAGGGGAACACTGAAGCTTTCTTT

J gene: TRBJ2-5
V gene: TRBV5-6
D gene: TRBD1
clone size: NA
CDR3 protein: CASSLIGQGAQETQYF
CDR3 DNA: TGTGCCAGCAGCTTGATAGGACAGGGAGCCCAAGAGACCCAGTACTTC

J gene: TRBJ1-5
V gene: TRBV28
D gene: NA
clone size: NA
CDR3 protein: CASSLSSSVGRGGHF
CDR3 DNA: TGTGCCAGCAGTTTGTCGTCGAGTGTAGGGAGGGGAGGTCATTTT

J gene: TRBJ2-5
V gene: TRBV25-1
D gene: NA
clone size: NA
CDR3 protein: CASGGRGGAKAETQYF
CDR3 DNA: TGTGCCAGCGGAGGACGTGGGGGAGCGAAGGCGGAGACCCAGTACTTC

J gene: TRBJ1-2
V gene: TRBV6-1
D gene: NA
clone size: NA
CDR3 protein: CASRQGSPYGYTF
CDR3 DNA: TGTGCCAGCAGACAGGGATCACCCTATGGCTACACCTTC